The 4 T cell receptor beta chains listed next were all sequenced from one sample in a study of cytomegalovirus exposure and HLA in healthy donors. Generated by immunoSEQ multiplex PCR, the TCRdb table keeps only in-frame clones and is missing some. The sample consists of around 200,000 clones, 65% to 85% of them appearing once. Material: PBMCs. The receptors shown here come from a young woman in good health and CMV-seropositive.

The CDR3 reads CASSYGMNNSPLHF. DNA of the CDR3: TGTGCCAGTAGTTACGGGATGAATAATTCACCCCTCCACTTT. The chain is built from TRBV19 and TRBJ1-6; D call uncertain. Germline V gene sequence: CDR1 LNHDA, CDR2 SQIVND (reference sequence). CDR3 length: 14 amino acids. V was shortened by 5 bases and J by 5 bases, with 10 bases between the two germline ends.

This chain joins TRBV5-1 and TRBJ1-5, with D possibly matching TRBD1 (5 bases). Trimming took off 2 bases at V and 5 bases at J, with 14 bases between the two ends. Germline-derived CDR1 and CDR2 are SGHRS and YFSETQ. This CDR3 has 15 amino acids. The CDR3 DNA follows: TGCGCCAGCAGCTTTGGTGGGGACTTTGATCAGCCCCAGCATTTT. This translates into CASSFGGDFDQPQHF.

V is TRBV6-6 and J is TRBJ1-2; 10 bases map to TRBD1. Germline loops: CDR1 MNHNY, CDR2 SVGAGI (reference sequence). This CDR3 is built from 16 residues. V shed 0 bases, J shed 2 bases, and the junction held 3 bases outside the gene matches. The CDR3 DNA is TGTGCCAGCAGTTACTCGAGGGGACAGGGGAACTATGGCTACACCTTC. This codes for CASSYSRGQGNYGYTF.

The CDR3 nucleotides read TGTGCCAGCAGCGTAAATGAGAATGGCTACACCTTC. Its translation is CASSVNENGYTF. This sequence joins TRBV9 and TRBJ1-2, with D hard to call. V was cut by 1 base and J by 6 bases, with 7 bases left in between. Germline CDR1 and CDR2: SGDLS and YYNGEE. This CDR3 spans 12 amino acids.